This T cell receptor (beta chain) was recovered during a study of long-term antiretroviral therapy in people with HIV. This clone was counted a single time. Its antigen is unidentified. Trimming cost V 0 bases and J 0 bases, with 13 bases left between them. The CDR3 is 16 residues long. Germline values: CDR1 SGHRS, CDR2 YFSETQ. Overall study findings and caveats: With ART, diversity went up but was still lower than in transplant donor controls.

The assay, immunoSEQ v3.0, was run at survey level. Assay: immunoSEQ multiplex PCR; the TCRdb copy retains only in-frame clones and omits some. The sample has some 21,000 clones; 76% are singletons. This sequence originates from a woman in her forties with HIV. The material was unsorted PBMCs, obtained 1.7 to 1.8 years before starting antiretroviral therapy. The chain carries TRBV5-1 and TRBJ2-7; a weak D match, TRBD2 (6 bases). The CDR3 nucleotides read TGCGCCAGCAGCTTGGCGGAGGGGCAGTACTCCTACGAGCAGTACTTC. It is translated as CASSLAEGQYSYEQYF.